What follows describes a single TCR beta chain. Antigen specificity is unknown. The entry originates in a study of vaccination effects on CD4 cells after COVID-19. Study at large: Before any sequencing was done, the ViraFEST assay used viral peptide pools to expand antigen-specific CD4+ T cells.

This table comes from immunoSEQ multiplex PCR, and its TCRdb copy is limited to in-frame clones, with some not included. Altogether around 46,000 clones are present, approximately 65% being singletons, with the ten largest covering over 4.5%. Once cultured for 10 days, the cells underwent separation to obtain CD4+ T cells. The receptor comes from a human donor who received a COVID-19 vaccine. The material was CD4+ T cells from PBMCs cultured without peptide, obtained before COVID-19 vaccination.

The CDR3 sequence is CASSEGVAANTGELFF. The CDR3 nucleotides are TGTGCCAGCAGTGAAGGGGTAGCGGCAAACACCGGGGAGCTGTTTTTT. V gene TRBV6-1 combines with J gene TRBJ2-2; D is perhaps TRBD2 (6 bases). Germline CDR1 reads MNHNS; CDR2 reads SASEGT. Trimming cost V 1 base and J 2 bases, with 11 bases left between them. This CDR3 has 16 residues.